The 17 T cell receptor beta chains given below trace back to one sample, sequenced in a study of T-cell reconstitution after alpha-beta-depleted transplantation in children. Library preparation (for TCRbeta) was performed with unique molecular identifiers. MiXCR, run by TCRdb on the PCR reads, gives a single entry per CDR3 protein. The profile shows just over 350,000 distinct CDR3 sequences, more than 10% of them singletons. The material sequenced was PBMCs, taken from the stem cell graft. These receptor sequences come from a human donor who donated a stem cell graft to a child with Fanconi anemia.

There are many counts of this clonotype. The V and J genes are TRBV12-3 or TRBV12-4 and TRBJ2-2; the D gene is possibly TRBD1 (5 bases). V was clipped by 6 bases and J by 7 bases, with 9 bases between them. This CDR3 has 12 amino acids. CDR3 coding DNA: TGTGCCAGCAGCCGAGACAGCGGGGAGCTGTTTTTT. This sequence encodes CASSRDSGELFF.

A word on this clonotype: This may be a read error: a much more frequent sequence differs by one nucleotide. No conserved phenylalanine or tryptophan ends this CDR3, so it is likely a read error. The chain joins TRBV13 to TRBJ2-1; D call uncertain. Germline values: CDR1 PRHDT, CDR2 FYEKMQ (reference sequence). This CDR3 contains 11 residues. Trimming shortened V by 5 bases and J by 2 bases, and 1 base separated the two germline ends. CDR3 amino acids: CASSTYNEQFV. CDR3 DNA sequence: TGTGCCAGCAGCACCTACAATGAGCAGTTCGTC.

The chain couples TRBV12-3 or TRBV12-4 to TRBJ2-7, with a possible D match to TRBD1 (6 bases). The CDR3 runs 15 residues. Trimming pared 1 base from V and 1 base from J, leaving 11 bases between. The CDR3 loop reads CASSLGTDSSYEQYV. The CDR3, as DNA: TGTGCCAGCAGTTTAGGGACAGATTCTTCCTACGAGCAGTACGTC.

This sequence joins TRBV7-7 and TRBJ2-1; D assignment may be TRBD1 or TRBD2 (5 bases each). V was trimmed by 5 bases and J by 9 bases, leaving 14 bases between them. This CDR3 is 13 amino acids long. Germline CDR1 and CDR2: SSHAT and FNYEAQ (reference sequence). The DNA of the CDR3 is TGTGCCAGCAGCCACCTGGGGGACGGTGAGCAGTTCTTC. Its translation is CASSHLGDGEQFF.

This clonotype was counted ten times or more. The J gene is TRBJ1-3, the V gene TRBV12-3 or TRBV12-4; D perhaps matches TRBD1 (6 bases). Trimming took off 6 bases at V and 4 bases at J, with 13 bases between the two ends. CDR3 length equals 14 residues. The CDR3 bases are TGTGCCAGCAGGACAAACAGGGTGGGAAACACCATATATTTT. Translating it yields CASRTNRVGNTIYF.

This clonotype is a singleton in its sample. This chain's CDR3 is CAWSVLGTAGNTIYF. CDR3 coding DNA: TGTGCCTGGAGTGTACTCGGGACGGCTGGAAACACCATATATTTT. This chain uses TRBV30 with TRBJ1-3; weak D call: TRBD1 (5 bases). Germline V lookup: CDR1 GTSNPN, CDR2 SVGIG (reference sequence). The V and J ends lost 0 bases and 2 bases respectively, with 11 bases between them. This CDR3 contains 15 residues.

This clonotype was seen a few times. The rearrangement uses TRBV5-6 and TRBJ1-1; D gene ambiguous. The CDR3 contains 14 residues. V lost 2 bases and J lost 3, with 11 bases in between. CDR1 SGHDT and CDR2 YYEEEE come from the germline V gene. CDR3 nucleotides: TGTGCCAGCAGCTTCCCCAGACGGGACACTGAAGCTTTCTTT. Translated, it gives CASSFPRRDTEAFF.

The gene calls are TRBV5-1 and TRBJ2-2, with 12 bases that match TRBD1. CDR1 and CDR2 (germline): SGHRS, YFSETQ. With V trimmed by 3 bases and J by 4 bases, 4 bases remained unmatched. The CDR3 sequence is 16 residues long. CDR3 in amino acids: CASSSGQGARTGELFF. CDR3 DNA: TGCGCCAGCAGCTCGGGACAGGGGGCGCGCACCGGGGAGCTGTTTTTT.

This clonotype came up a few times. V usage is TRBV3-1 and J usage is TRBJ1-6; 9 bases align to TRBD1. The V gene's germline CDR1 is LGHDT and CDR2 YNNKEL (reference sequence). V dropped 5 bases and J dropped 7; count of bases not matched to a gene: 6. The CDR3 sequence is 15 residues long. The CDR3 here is CASSNRQGVNSPLHF. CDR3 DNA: TGTGCCAGCAGCAACCGACAGGGGGTGAATTCACCCCTCCACTTT.

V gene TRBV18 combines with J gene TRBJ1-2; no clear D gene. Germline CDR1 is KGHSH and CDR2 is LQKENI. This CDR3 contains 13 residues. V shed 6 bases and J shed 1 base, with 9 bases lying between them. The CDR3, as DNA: TGTGCCAGCTCCCTGGATTTTAACTATGGCTACACCTTC. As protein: CASSLDFNYGYTF.

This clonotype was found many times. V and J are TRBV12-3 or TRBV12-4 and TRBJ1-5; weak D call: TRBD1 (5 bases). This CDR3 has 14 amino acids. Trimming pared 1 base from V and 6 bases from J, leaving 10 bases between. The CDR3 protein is CASSLGGGGQPQHF. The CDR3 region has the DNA TGTGCCAGCAGTTTAGGTGGGGGTGGTCAGCCCCAGCATTTT.

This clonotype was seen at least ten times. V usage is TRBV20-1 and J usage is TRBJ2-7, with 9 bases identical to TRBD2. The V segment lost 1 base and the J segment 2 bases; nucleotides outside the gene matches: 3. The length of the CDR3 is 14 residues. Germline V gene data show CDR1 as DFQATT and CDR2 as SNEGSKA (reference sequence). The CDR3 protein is CSARGLAAPYEQYF. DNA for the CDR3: TGCAGTGCTAGAGGACTAGCGGCTCCCTACGAGCAGTACTTC.

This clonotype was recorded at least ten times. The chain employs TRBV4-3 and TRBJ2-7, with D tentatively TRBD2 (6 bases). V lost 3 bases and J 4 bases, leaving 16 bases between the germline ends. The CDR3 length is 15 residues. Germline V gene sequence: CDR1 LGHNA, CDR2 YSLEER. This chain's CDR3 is CASSQFLTSRYEQYF. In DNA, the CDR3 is TGCGCCAGCAGCCAGTTCCTGACTAGTAGGTACGAGCAGTACTTC.

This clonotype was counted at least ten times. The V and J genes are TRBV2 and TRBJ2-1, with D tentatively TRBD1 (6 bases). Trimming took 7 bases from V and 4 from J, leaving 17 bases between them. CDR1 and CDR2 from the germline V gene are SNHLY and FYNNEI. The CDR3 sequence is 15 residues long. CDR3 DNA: TGTGCCAGCACTTTGAAGGGCACAGGGTACAATGAGCAGTTCTTC. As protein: CASTLKGTGYNEQFF.

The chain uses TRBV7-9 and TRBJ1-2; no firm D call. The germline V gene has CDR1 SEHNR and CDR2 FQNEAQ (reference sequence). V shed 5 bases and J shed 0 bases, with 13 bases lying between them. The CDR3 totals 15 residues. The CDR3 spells CASSAGNNANYGYTF. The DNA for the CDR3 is TGTGCCAGCAGCGCCGGGAACAACGCTAACTATGGCTACACCTTC.

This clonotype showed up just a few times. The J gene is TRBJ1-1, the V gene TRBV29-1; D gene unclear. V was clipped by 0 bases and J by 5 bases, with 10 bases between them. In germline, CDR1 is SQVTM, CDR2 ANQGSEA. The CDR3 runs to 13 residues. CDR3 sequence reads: CSVEERVATEAFF. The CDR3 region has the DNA TGCAGCGTTGAAGAAAGGGTCGCGACTGAAGCTTTCTTT.

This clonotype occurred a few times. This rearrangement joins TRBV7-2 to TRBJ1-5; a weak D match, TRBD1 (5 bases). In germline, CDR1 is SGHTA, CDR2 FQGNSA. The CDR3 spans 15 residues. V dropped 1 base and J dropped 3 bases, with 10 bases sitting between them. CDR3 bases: TGTGCCAGCAGCTTAGTCCCGGGGGACAATCAGCCCCAGCATTTT. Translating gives CASSLVPGDNQPQHF.